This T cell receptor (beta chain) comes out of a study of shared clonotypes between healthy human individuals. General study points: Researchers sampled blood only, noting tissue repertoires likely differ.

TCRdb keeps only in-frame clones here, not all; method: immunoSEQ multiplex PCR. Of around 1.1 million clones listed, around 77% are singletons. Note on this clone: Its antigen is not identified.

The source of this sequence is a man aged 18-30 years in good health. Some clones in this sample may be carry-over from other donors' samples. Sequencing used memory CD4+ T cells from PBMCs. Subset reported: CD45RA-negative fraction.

The CDR3 sequence: CASSLLQNNEKLFF. Written as DNA, the CDR3 is TGTGCCAGCAGCTTGTTACAGAATAATGAAAAACTGTTTTTT. The V call is TRBV5-6, the J call TRBJ1-4; D not resolved. This CDR3 region has 14 residues. CDR1 is SGHDT, CDR2 YYEEEE, per germline. The V and J ends lost 1 base and 4 bases respectively, with 8 bases between them.